What follows are 10 T cell receptor beta chains derived from one specimen sequenced in a study of T cell changes during pregnancy in multiple sclerosis. Assay used: immunoSEQ multiplex PCR; TCRdb lists only in-frame clones, some missing. The sample lists roughly 80,000 clones, approximately 94% occurring once. The material was peripheral blood, obtained after pregnancy. These receptors were obtained from a female donor in good health, enrolled as a control in a pregnancy study.

This clone has a single count. The chain joins TRBV18 to TRBJ2-1, with 13 bases fitting TRBD2. Germline assignment: CDR1 KGHSH and CDR2 LQKENI. This CDR3 has 16 amino acids. V lost 4 bases, J lost 8 bases, and 8 bases stayed unmatched. CDR3 nucleotides: TGTGCCAGCTCACTACAACTAGCGGGGGGGCAGGATGAGCAGTTCTTC. It translates to CASSLQLAGGQDEQFF.

The V and J genes are TRBV27 and TRBJ2-7; D perhaps matches TRBD1 (6 bases). The CDR3 spans 13 residues. Germline CDR1 and CDR2: MNHEY and SMNVEV (reference sequence). V dropped 5 bases and J dropped 12 bases, with 20 bases sitting between them. CDR3: CASSPFLRGLWYF. The CDR3 DNA reads TGTGCCAGCAGTCCCTTTCTCAGGGGCCTGTGGTACTTC.

The V and J genes are TRBV14 and TRBJ2-2; a weak D match, TRBD2 (6 bases). Trimming shortened V by 7 bases and J by 0 bases, and 12 bases separated the two germline ends. The CDR3 spans 15 residues. Germline V gene lookup returns CDR1 SGHDN and CDR2 FVKESK. CDR3 in amino acids: CASKGLATNTGELFF. As DNA, the CDR3 is TGTGCCAGCAAAGGGCTAGCGACGAACACCGGGGAGCTGTTTTTT.

This CDR3 is CASYSGQVYVGYTF. Written as DNA, the CDR3 is TGTGCCAGCTACTCCGGACAGGTATATGTTGGCTACACCTTC. This chain uses TRBV28 with TRBJ1-2; 7 nucleotides line up with TRBD1. The CDR3 spans 14 residues. Losses at the gene ends were 8 bases for V and 7 bases for J; bases not matched to a gene: 13. Germline V gene lookup returns CDR1 MDHEN and CDR2 SYDVKM.

The chain couples TRBV9 to TRBJ2-7; D possibly corresponds to TRBD2 (6 bases). The CDR3 runs to 13 residues. Trimming took 0 bases from V and 9 from J, leaving 13 bases between them. Per germline, CDR1 SGDLS and CDR2 YYNGEE. This CDR3 is CASSVDVGTAQYF. Here the CDR3 DNA reads TGTGCCAGCAGCGTAGATGTGGGGACTGCGCAGTACTTC. Based on the CDR3 plus reference TRBV9 and TRBJ2-7, the full variable domain is DSGVTQTPKHLITATGQRVTLRCSPRSGDLSVYWYQQSLDQGLQFLIQYYNGEERAKGNILERFSAQQFPDLHSELNLSSLELGDSALYFCASSVDVGTAQYFGPGTRLTVT.

This clone was observed a few times. This rearrangement joins TRBV28 to TRBJ1-1; D gene uncertain. The germline CDR1 and CDR2 sequences are MDHEN and SYDVKM. The ends were cut back, 3 bases at V and 1 base at J, with 9 bases in the middle. This CDR3 contains 14 residues. CDR3 nucleotide sequence: TGTGCCAGCAGTTTCACCACGGGGAACACTGAAGCTTTCTTT. Translated: CASSFTTGNTEAFF.

The chain is built from TRBV7-2 and TRBJ2-5, with 14 positions matching TRBD2. The CDR3 is 16 residues long. The J segment lost 1 base and the V segment lost 6 bases, leaving 4 bases of the junction unmatched. Germline V gives CDR1 SGHTA, CDR2 FQGNSA. The CDR3 spells CASRSGTSGSQETQYF. The CDR3 coding sequence is TGTGCCAGCAGATCCGGGACTAGCGGGAGCCAAGAGACCCAGTACTTC.

V gene TRBV7-2 combines with J gene TRBJ2-2; no clear D gene. The germline CDR1 and CDR2 sequences are SGHTA and FQGNSA. This CDR3 has 15 amino acids. The germline V and J ends were trimmed by 5 bases and 2 bases, with 12 bases remaining between them. This CDR3 reads CASSVASTNTGELFF. The CDR3 nucleotides read TGTGCCAGCAGCGTTGCCTCAACTAACACCGGGGAGCTGTTTTTT.

In this sample, this clone turned up once. The chain has TRBV5-1 and TRBJ2-3; a weak D match, TRBD2 (6 bases). Germline V CDR1 and CDR2: SGHRS, YFSETQ. The length of the CDR3 is 15 residues. V lost 2 bases and J lost 2, with 12 bases in between. CDR3 DNA: TGCGCCAGCAGCTTAAATAGCGGACCCACAGATACGCAGTATTTT. Its translation is CASSLNSGPTDTQYF. The whole variable domain, filled in from reference TRBV5-1 and TRBJ2-3, reads KAGVTQTPRYLIKTRGQQVTLSCSPISGHRSVSWYQQTPGQGLQFLFEYFSETQRNKGNFPGRFSGRQFSNSRSEMNVSTLELGDSALYLCASSLNSGPTDTQYFGPGTRLTVL.

The chain couples TRBV10-1 to TRBJ2-7, with a possible D match to TRBD2 (5 bases). CDR1 is WNHNN and CDR2 is SYGVQD in the germline V gene (reference sequence). The CDR3 spans 12 residues. V lost 10 bases and J 7 bases, leaving 17 bases between the germline ends. The CDR3, as DNA: TGCGCCACCGCGTCAGGTTCGGGAGAGCAGTACTTC. It encodes CATASGSGEQYF.